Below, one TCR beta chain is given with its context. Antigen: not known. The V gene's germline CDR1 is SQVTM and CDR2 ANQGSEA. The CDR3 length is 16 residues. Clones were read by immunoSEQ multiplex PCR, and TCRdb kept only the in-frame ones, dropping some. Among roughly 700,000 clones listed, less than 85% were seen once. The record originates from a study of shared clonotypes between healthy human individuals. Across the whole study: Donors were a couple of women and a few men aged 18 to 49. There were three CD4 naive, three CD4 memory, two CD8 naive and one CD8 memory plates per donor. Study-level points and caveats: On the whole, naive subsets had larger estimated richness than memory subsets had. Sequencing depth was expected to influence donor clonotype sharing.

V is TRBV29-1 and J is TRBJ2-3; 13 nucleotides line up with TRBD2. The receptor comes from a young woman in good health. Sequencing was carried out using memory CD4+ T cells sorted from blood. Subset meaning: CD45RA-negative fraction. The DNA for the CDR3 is TGCAGTCTTACTAGCGGGAGGGCGGGGCGCACAGATACGCAGTATTTT. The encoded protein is CSLTSGRAGRTDTQYF.